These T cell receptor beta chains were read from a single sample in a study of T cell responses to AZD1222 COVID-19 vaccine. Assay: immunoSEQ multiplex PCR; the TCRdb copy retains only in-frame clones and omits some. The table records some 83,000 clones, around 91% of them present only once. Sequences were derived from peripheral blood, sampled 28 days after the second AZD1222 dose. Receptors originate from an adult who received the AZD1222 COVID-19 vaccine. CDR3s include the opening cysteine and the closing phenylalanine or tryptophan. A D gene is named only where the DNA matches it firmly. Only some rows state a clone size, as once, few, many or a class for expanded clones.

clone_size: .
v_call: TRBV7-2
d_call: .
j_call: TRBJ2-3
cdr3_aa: CASSLGQGGTDTQYF
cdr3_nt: TGTGCCAGCAGCTTAGGACAGGGAGGGACAGATACGCAGTATTTT

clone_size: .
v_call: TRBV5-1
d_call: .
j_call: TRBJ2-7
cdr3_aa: CASSQINRDNYEQYF
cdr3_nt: TGCGCCAGCAGCCAAATAAACCGGGACAACTACGAGCAGTACTTC

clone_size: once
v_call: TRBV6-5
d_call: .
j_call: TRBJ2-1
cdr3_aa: CASRRQFYNEQFF
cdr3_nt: TGTGCCAGCAGACGACAGTTTTACAATGAGCAGTTCTTC

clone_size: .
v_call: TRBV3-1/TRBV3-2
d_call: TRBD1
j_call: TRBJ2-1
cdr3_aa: CASRSPGQGDNEQFF
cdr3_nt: TGTGCCAGCAGGAGTCCGGGACAGGGCGACAATGAGCAGTTCTTC

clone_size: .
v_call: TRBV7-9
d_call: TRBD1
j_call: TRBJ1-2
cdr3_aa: CASSLYRDRGDYGYTF
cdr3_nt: TGTGCCAGCAGCTTGTACCGGGACAGGGGAGACTATGGCTACACCTTC

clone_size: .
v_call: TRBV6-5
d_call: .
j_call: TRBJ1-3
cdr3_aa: CASTPTPTSGNTIYF
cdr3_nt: TGTGCCAGCACCCCCACCCCCACCTCTGGAAACACCATATATTTT

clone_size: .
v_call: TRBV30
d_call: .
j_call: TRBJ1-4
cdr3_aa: CAWSRGDEKLFF
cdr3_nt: TGTGCCTGGAGTAGGGGGGATGAAAAACTGTTTTTT

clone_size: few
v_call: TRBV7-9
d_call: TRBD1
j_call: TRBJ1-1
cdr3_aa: CASSQTRQGAYEAFF
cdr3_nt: TGTGCCAGCAGCCAGACCCGACAGGGGGCCTATGAAGCTTTCTTT

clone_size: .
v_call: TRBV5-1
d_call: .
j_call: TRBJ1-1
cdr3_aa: CASSLPGTGNTEAFF
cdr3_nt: TGCGCCAGCAGCTTGCCCGGGACGGGGAACACTGAAGCTTTCTTT

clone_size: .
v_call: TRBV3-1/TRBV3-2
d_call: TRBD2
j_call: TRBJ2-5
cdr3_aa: CASSPTSGGVETQYF
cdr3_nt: TGTGCCAGCAGCCCTACTAGCGGGGGGGTGGAGACCCAGTACTTC

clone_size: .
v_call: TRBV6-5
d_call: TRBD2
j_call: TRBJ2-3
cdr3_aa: CATIQAGGTDTQYF
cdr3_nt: TGTGCCACGATCCAAGCGGGGGGCACAGATACGCAGTATTTT